The clone carrying this T cell receptor (beta chain) occurred many times. This CDR3 region has 16 residues. CDR1 is KGHDR and CDR2 is SFDVKD in the germline V gene. V was pared by 5 bases and J by 3 bases, with 17 bases between. Researchers took RNA transcripts and amplified the TCR beta CDR3 regions from them. HTBI primers were employed in a first-round RT-PCR of the TCR CDR3. TCRdb processed the multiplex PCR reads anew with MiXCR; each CDR3 protein has one entry. Of some 350,000 distinct CDR3 sequences detected, 20% to 30% appear once; the ten largest clones hold around 79%. The data derive from a study of T cells in Graves' hyperthyroidism and ophthalmopathy.

This receptor was obtained from a man aged 50 to 60 with Graves' hyperthyroidism. Sequenced: blood. The V and J genes are TRBV24-1 and TRBJ2-3, with D unclear. The CDR3 bases are TGTGCCACCAGTGGTCGTGCAAATCGGGCTACAGATACGCAGTATTTT. This codes for CATSGRANRATDTQYF.